Listed below are T cell receptor beta chains from one sample, sequenced in a study of blood T cell repertoires in COVID-19. The assay was immunoSEQ multiplex PCR, and TCRdb's table has in-frame clones only and misses some. The sample yields about 480,000 clones, around 90% seen once. Material: PBMCs or T cells enriched from blood (not recorded which). These receptors all come from a woman aged 18-29 years with acute COVID-19. Each CDR3 is given with its conserved first and last residue. A D gene is named only where the DNA matches it firmly. Clone size is given for some rows only: seen once, a few or many times, or a class if the clone is expanded.

TRBJ1-2 | . | TRBD1 | TRBV12-3/TRBV12-4 | CASSHQYRDSHTF | TGTGCCAGCAGTCATCAGTACCGGGACAGTCACACCTTC
TRBJ2-7 | few | . | TRBV27 | CASSPGVNKIGYEQYF | TGTGCCAGCAGTCCCGGGGTAAATAAGATCGGCTACGAGCAGTACTTC
TRBJ2-7 | . | TRBD1 | TRBV4-1 | CASSQDPSQGAFLYEQYF | TGCGCCAGCAGCCAAGATCCTAGCCAGGGGGCCTTCCTCTACGAGCAGTACTTC
TRBJ2-5 | . | . | TRBV5-4 | CASSSYQETQYF | TGTGCCAGCAGCTCGTACCAAGAGACCCAGTACTTC
TRBJ1-2 | once | . | TRBV28 | CASRSQGLGYTF | TGTGCCAGCAGATCCCAGGGGCTTGGCTACACCTTC
TRBJ2-7 | once | . | TRBV7-2 | CASSLIANYEQYF | TGTGCCAGCAGCTTAATAGCCAACTACGAGCAGTACTTC
TRBJ2-3 | . | TRBD2 | TRBV6-4 | CASSDRGGVTDTQYF | TGTGCCAGCAGTGACCGGGGGGGCGTCACAGATACGCAGTATTTT
TRBJ1-2 | . | . | TRBV30 | CAWSVSTSGYTF | TGTGCCTGGAGTGTAAGTACTTCCGGCTACACCTTC
TRBJ2-5 | . | . | TRBV9 | CASSPVSGSIYVYQETQYF | TGTGCCAGCAGCCCCGTTAGCGGCAGTATCTATGTCTACCAAGAGACCCAGTACTTC
TRBJ2-1 | . | . | TRBV28 | CASITPGHSYNEQFF | TGTGCCAGCATCACTCCAGGGCACTCCTACAATGAGCAGTTCTTC
TRBJ2-5 | . | TRBD2 | TRBV4-1 | CASSGLGRETQYF | TGCGCCAGCAGCGGACTAGGACGAGAGACCCAGTACTTC
TRBJ2-1 | once | TRBD2 | TRBV7-9 | CASSRLAGGWGEQFF | TGTGCCAGCAGCCGACTAGCGGGAGGCTGGGGTGAGCAGTTCTTC
TRBJ2-1 | . | TRBD2 | TRBV10-2 | CAISSGVSSYNEQFF | TGCGCCATCTCGAGCGGGGTCTCCTCCTACAATGAGCAGTTCTTC
TRBJ2-7 | . | TRBD1 | TRBV4-2 | CASSHIQGAKVYEQYF | TGTGCCAGCAGCCATATACAGGGGGCGAAAGTTTACGAGCAGTACTTC
TRBJ2-7 | . | . | TRBV7-2 | CASSLGTAYEQYF | TGTGCCAGCAGCTTAGGGACAGCCTACGAGCAGTACTTC
TRBJ1-1 | . | . | TRBV24-1 | CATRTELNTEAFF | TGTGCCACCAGAACAGAACTGAACACTGAAGCTTTCTTT
TRBJ1-5 | . | TRBD1 | TRBV10-1 | CASSETHRGVGQPQHF | TGCGCCAGCAGTGAAACACACAGGGGAGTGGGTCAGCCCCAGCATTTT
TRBJ2-3 | . | TRBD2 | TRBV9 | CASSAPSGGTDTQYF | TGTGCCAGCAGCGCCCCTAGCGGAGGCACAGATACGCAGTATTTT
TRBJ2-2 | . | TRBD2 | TRBV2 | CASIATSGNTGELFF | TGTGCCAGCATCGCGACTAGCGGGAACACCGGGGAGCTGTTTTTT
TRBJ2-7 | . | . | TRBV11-2 | CASSSQGFEQYF | TGTGCCAGCAGCTCACAGGGATTCGAGCAGTACTTC
TRBJ1-4 | . | . | TRBV7-9 | CASSLFSGDFNEKLFF | TGTGCCAGCAGCTTATTTTCCGGGGATTTTAATGAAAAACTGTTTTTT
TRBJ2-5 | . | TRBD2 | TRBV5-1 | CASSRAGGETQYF | TGCGCCAGCAGCAGGGCGGGGGGGGAGACCCAGTACTTC
TRBJ1-6 | . | . | TRBV28 | CASTAGVITSPLHF | TGTGCCAGCACTGCAGGGGTCATAACTTCACCCCTCCACTTT
TRBJ1-2 | . | . | TRBV5-1 | CASKPAWDSPGGYTF | TGCGCCAGCAAGCCCGCTTGGGACTCCCCCGGGGGCTACACCTTC
TRBJ1-5 | . | . | TRBV24-1 | CATSDSFAVHQPQHF | TGTGCCACCAGTGATTCCTTTGCAGTTCACCAGCCCCAGCATTTT
TRBJ1-1 | . | . | TRBV6-9 | CASSSVFGTEAFF | TGTGCCAGCAGTTCGGTGTTTGGCACTGAAGCTTTCTTT
TRBJ2-1 | . | . | TRBV6-5 | CASSYSIRGSYNEQFF | TGTGCCAGCAGTTACTCGATTAGGGGATCCTACAATGAGCAGTTCTTC
TRBJ2-1 | . | TRBD2 | TRBV7-2 | CASSLVAGGAPYNEQFF | TGTGCCAGCAGCTTAGTAGCGGGAGGGGCCCCCTACAATGAGCAGTTCTTC
TRBJ1-2 | once | . | TRBV3-1/TRBV3-2 | CASSQGGQGNYGYTF | TGTGCCAGCAGCCAAGGGGGCCAGGGGAACTATGGCTACACCTTC
TRBJ2-1 | . | . | TRBV7-9 | CASSLDSRNDEQFF | TGTGCCAGCAGCTTAGATAGTAGAAACGATGAGCAGTTCTTC
TRBJ2-3 | . | TRBD2 | TRBV28 | CASSRTSGLTDTQYF | TGTGCCAGCTCGCGGACTAGCGGACTCACAGATACGCAGTATTTT
TRBJ2-3 | . | TRBD1 | TRBV30 | CASSGQGLATQYF | TGTGCCTCTTCGGGACAGGGGTTGGCTACGCAGTATTTT
TRBJ2-1 | . | TRBD2 | TRBV5-4 | CASSFTGLAGNEQFF | TGTGCCAGCAGCTTCACGGGACTAGCGGGCAATGAGCAGTTCTTC
TRBJ2-2 | once | . | TRBV5-4 | CASSFGGDSGELFF | TGTGCCAGCAGCTTCGGGGGAGACTCCGGGGAGCTGTTTTTT
TRBJ1-6 | . | TRBD1 | TRBV7-3 | CASSKTGASNSPLHF | TGTGCCAGCAGCAAAACAGGGGCTTCTAATTCACCCCTCCACTTT
TRBJ2-3 | . | . | TRBV9 | CASSVDQSTDTQYF | TGTGCCAGCAGCGTAGACCAGAGCACAGATACGCAGTATTTT
TRBJ1-1 | . | TRBD1 | TRBV29-1 | CSVAQGMDTEAFF | TGCAGCGTTGCACAGGGGATGGACACTGAAGCTTTCTTT
TRBJ2-1 | . | . | TRBV12-3/TRBV12-4 | CASSLRGHNEQFF | TGTGCCAGCAGTTTACGAGGCCACAATGAGCAGTTCTTC
TRBJ2-1 | . | TRBD1 | TRBV10-3 | CAISQTGDYNEQFF | TGTGCCATCAGTCAGACAGGGGATTACAATGAGCAGTTCTTC
TRBJ2-7 | . | . | TRBV7-8 | CASSTTDSVPTYEQYF | TGTGCCAGCAGCACGACCGACTCAGTACCGACCTACGAGCAGTACTTC
TRBJ2-5 | few | TRBD2 | TRBV12-3/TRBV12-4 | CASSSGLRGTQYF | TGTGCCAGCAGCTCGGGACTAAGAGGGACCCAGTACTTC